The TCR beta chain described here comes from a study of PD-L1 blockade in urothelial cancer (dated by TCRdb to 2016 to 2017). Context from the whole study: About 85% of the 29 patients were males with bladder-origin urothelial cancer, and 18 of 29 reported a prior smoking history. An ECOG performance status of 0 or 1 was recorded for the patients, and 0 to 3 prior chemotherapy regimens had been received by the patients. Blood samples were analyzed 3 weeks after the start of treatment (second dose) and 6 weeks after the start of treatment. A median of around 150,000 T cells and 85,000 or so unique TCRs was obtained from blood samples, and a median clonality of approximately 0.077 was observed. Somatic, immune and clinical correlates of response to PD-L1 blockade with atezolizumab in urothelial cancer were the focus of an exploratory multi-omic analysis. Pretreatment tumor samples and matched peripheral blood, collected serially before and after atezolizumab treatment, underwent TCR sequencing. Durable clinical benefit meant progression-free survival longer than 6 months, and TCR features were also tested against progression-free and overall survival. In the same patients, pretreatment tumors underwent whole exome sequencing and RNA sequencing in addition to TCR sequencing. Durable clinical benefit was achieved by nine patients and was not achieved by 20 patients. Pretreatment blood TCR-seq was available for about 27 patients, at least one posttreatment blood collection was obtained for 25 or so patients, and tumor TCR-seq was available for 25 or so patients. What the work shows at the level of the full study, not this receptor alone: Because of the small sample size (n of about 29) and the many exploratory analyses performed, the results are intended to be regarded as hypothesis-generating. Greater expansion of tumor-associated TCR clones in peripheral blood 3 weeks after the start of treatment was observed in patients with durable benefit (n ≈ 20, p = 0.022). A pretreatment peripheral blood TCR clonality below the median was linked to improved progression-free and overall survival.

What this sample's time point label stands for: pretreatment peripheral blood. The Qiagen DNeasy Blood extraction kit was used to purify genomic DNA from total PBMCs and tumor samples. Collected pretreatment and during treatment, PBMCs were isolated and stored as previously described. Synthetic TCR analog templates were spiked into each PCR so that absolute template abundance could be estimated from read counts. The immunoSEQ assay was used to amplify TCRbeta CDR3 regions from genomic DNA with bias-controlled V and J gene primers. Rearranged TCRbeta segments were sequenced at approximately 20X coverage. Per the source publication's procedure: Sequencing errors were corrected by clustering, and CDR3s were annotated against IMGT so that V, D and J genes could be assigned. Downstream analyses used only productive TCRbeta rearrangements and left out out-of-frame or stop-codon sequences. Clonality was computed as one minus Shannon entropy normalized by the log of the number of unique productive sequences. Clones differing between time points or between blood and tumor were identified by Fisher's exact test with Benjamini-Hochberg correction at adjusted p below 0.01. TCRdb provides this immuneACCESS table in a form limited to in-frame rearrangements. Some clones are lacking; in checked studies, under half of them reflect an unresolved V gene, and why the rest are absent is not known. The V and J calls and the clone size are those of that table, but D and trimming were determined from the DNA. A total of 35,000 to 45,000 clones appear in this sample, over 75% of them only once. Around 25% of the sample rests with the top ten.

This clone turned up a few times. Its target antigen remains unknown. Per-base quality was not reported, and no clone a single base away is much larger than it. Sample: PBMCs, taken around atezolizumab (anti-PD-L1) treatment. This receptor was taken from a donor at least 40 years old with urothelial cancer.

The DNA sequence reads TGTGCCAGCAGCCAAGATCCGGGACACAACACCGGGGAGCTGTTTTTT. Translated, it gives CASSQDPGHNTGELFF. The sequence is built from TRBV4-2 and TRBJ2-2, with TRBD1 perhaps the D gene, on 6 matching bases. Between the V and J ends, shortened by 0 bases and 2 bases respectively, the junction contains 10 bases. Measured from the cysteine to the phenylalanine, the CDR3 is 16 residues long. The sequence is cut down to CDR3 DNA, 48 bases in frame from base 1. Sequences LGHNA (CDR1) and YNFKEQ (CDR2) are obtained from the germline V gene.